This T cell receptor beta chain was found in a study of T cells in Graves' hyperthyroidism and ophthalmopathy. Study-wide context: Peripheral blood collection took place at initial diagnosis, before any treatment.

To note about this clonotype: Its cognate antigen is unknown. One junction end disagrees with the germline gene, perhaps due to a read error.

The study, taken as a whole, reports: A model of 13 V-J features distinguished ophthalmopathy from stable hyperthyroidism.

Researchers amplified the TCR beta CDR3 regions from RNA transcripts. An initial round of RT-PCR targeting the TCR CDR3 relied on the HTBI primer set. One entry per CDR3 protein, called by TCRdb with MiXCR from the multiplex PCR reads. The data contain hundreds of thousands of distinct CDR3 sequences, roughly 37% of them singletons. The V gene's germline CDR1 is MGHRA and CDR2 YSYEKL. This CDR3 contains 16 residues. The receptor was derived from a man younger than 30 with Graves' hyperthyroidism. Input material: blood. The chain carries TRBV4-1 and TRBJ2-2; D unclear. The CDR3 bases are TGTGCCAGCAGCCAAGATACCGTTGCGAACACCGGGGAGCTGTTTTTT. Translation: CASSQDTVANTGELFF.